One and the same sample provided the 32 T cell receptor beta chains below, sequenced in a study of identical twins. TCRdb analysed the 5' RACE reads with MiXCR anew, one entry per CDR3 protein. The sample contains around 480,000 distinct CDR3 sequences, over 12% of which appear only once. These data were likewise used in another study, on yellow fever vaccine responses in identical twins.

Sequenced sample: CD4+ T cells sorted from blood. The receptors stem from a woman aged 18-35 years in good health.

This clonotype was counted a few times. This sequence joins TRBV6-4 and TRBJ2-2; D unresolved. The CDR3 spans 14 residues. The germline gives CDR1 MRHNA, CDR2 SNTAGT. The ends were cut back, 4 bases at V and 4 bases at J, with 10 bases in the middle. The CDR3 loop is CASSVFLVTGELFF. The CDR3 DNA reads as TGTGCCAGCAGTGTCTTCTTGGTCACCGGGGAGCTGTTTTTT.

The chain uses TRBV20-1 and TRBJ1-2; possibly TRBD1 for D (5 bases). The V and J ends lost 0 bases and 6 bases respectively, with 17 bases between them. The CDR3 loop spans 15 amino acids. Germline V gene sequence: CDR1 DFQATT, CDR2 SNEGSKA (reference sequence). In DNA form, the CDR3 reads TGCAGTGCTAGAGACCCGCAGGGCGCTTACGATGGCTACACCTTC. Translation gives CSARDPQGAYDGYTF.

CDR3 sequence reads: CSVVRAWNTEAFF. CDR3 DNA: TGCAGCGTTGTGAGGGCTTGGAACACTGAAGCTTTCTTT. The chain links TRBV29-1 to TRBJ1-1; D is uncertain. Germline CDR1 is SQVTM and CDR2 is ANQGSEA. V was clipped by 4 bases and J by 1 base, with 10 bases between them. This CDR3 comprises 13 residues. The full variable domain, in which reference TRBV29-1 and TRBJ1-1 provide the parts outside the CDR3, is SAVISQKPSRDICQRGTSLTIQCQVDSQVTMMFWYRQQPGQSLTLIATANQGSEATYESGFVIDKFPISRPNLTFSTLTVSNMSPEDSSIYLCSVVRAWNTEAFFGQGTRLTVV.

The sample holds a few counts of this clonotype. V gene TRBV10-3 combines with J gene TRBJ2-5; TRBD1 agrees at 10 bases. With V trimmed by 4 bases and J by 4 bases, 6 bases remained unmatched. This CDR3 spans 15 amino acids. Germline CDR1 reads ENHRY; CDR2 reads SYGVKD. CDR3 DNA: TGTGCCATCAGTGCCGGGACAGGGGTTCGAGAGACCCAGTACTTC. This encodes CAISAGTGVRETQYF.

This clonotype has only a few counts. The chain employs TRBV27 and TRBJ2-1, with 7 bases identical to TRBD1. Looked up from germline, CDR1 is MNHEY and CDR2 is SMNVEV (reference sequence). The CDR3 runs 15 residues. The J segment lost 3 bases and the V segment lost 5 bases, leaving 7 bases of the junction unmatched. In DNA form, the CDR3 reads TGTGCCAGCAGTCCGACAGGGACGGTCTACAATGAGCAGTTCTTC. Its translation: CASSPTGTVYNEQFF.

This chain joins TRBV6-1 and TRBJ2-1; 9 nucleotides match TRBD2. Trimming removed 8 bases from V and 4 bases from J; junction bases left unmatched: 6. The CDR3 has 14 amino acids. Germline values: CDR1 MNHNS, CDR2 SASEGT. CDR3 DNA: TGTGCCAGCGCGGGGGGGGCATTATACAATGAGCAGTTCTTC. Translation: CASAGGALYNEQFF.

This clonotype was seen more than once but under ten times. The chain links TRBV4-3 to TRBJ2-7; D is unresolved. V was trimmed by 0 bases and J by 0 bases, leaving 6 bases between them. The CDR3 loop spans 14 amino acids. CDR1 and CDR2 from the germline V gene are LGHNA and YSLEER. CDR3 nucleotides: TGCGCCAGCAGCCAAGAAGGACGCTCCTACGAGCAGTACTTC. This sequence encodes CASSQEGRSYEQYF.

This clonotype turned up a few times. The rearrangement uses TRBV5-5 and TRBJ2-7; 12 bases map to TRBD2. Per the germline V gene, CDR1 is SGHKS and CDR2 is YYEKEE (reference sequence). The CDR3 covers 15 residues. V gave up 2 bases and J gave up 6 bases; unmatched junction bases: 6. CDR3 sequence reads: CASSFSSGRAVEQYF. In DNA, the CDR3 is TGTGCCAGCAGCTTTTCTAGCGGGAGGGCCGTCGAGCAGTACTTC.

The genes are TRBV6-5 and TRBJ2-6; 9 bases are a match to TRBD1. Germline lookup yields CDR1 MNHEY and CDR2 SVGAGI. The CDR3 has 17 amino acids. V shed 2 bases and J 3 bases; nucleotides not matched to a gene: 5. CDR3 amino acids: CASSYIGTGNGANVLTF. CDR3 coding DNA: TGTGCCAGCAGTTACATCGGGACAGGGAATGGGGCCAACGTCCTGACTTTC.

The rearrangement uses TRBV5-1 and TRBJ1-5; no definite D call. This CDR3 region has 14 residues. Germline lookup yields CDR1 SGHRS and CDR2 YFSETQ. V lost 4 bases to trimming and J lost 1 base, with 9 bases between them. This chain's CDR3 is CASSLDDSNQPQHF. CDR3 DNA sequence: TGCGCCAGCAGCCTGGATGACAGCAATCAGCCCCAGCATTTT.

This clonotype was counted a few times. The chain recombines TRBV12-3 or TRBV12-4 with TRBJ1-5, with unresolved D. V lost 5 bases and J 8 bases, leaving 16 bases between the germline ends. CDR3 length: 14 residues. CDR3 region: CASSLSPGTEPQHF. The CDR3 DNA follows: TGTGCCAGCAGTCTGAGCCCGGGAACGGAGCCCCAGCATTTT.

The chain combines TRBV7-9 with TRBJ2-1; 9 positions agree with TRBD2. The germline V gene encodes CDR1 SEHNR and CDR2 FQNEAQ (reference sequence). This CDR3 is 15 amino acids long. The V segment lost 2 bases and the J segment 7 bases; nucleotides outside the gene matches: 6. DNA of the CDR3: TGTGCCAGCAGCTTAATAGCGGGAGTGGGAAATGAGCAGTTCTTC. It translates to CASSLIAGVGNEQFF.

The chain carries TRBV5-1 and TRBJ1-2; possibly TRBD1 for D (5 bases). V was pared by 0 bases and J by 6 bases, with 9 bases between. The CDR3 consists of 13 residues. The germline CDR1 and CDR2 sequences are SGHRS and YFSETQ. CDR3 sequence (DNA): TGCGCCAGCAGCTTGGGGGGCGCCAATGGCTACACCTTC. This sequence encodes CASSLGGANGYTF.

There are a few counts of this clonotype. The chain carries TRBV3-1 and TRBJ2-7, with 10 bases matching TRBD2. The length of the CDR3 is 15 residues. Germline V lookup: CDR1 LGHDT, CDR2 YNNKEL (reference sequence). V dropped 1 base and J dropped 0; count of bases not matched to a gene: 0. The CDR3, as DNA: TGTGCCAGCAGCCAAGCTAGCGGGAGCTCCTACGAGCAGTACTTC. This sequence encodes CASSQASGSSYEQYF.

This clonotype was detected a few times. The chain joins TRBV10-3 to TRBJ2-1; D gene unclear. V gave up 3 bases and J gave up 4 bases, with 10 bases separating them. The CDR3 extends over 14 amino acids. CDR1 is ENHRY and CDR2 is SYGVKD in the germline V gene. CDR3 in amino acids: CAISEDGQYNEQFF. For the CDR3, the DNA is TGTGCCATCAGTGAAGATGGCCAATACAATGAGCAGTTCTTC.

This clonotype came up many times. The chain's CDR3 is CASTVNTGELFF. In DNA form, the CDR3 reads TGTGCCAGCACCGTTAACACCGGGGAGCTGTTTTTT. The genes are TRBV12-3 or TRBV12-4 and TRBJ2-2; D is undetermined. The CDR3 spans 12 residues. V was pared by 7 bases and J by 2 bases, with 5 bases between.

This CDR3 reads CASSIGSGYTDTQYF. CDR3 DNA: TGTGCCAGTAGTATAGGTAGCGGGTACACAGATACGCAGTATTTT. This chain joins TRBV19 and TRBJ2-3; 7 bases align to TRBD2. V dropped 1 base and J dropped 2; count of bases not matched to a gene: 3. The CDR3 loop spans 15 amino acids. Germline V gene data show CDR1 as LNHDA and CDR2 as SQIVND (reference sequence). Using reference TRBV19 and TRBJ2-3 for the parts outside the CDR3, the full variable domain is DGGITQSPKYLFRKEGQNVTLSCEQNLNHDAMYWYRQDPGQGLRLIYYSQIVNDFQKGDIAEGYSVSREKKESFPLTVTSAQKNPTAFYLCASSIGSGYTDTQYFGPGTRLTVL.

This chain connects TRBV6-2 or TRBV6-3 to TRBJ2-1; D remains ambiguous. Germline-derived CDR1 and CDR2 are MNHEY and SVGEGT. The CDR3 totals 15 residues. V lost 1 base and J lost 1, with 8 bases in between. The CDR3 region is CASSYFFGSYNEQFF. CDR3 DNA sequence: TGTGCCAGCAGTTACTTTTTTGGGTCCTACAATGAGCAGTTCTTC.

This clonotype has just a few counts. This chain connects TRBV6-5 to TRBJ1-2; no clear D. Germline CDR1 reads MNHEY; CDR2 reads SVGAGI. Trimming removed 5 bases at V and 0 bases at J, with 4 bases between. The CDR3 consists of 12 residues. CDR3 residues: CASSRPNYGYTF. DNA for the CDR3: TGTGCCAGCAGTCGTCCTAACTATGGCTACACCTTC.

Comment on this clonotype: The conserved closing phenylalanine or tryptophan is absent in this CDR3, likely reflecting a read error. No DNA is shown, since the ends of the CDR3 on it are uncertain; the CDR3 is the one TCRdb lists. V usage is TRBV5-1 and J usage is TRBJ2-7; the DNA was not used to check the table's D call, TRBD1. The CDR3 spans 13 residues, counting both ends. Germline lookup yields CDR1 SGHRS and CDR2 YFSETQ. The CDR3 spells CASSLQGEEEQDL.

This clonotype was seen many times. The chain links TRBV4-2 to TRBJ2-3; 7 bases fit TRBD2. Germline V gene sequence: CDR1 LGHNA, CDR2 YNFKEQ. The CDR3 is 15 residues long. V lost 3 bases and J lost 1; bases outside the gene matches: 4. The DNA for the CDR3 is TGTGCCAGCAGCCATCCTAGCGGAGGCACAGATACGCAGTATTTT. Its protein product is CASSHPSGGTDTQYF.

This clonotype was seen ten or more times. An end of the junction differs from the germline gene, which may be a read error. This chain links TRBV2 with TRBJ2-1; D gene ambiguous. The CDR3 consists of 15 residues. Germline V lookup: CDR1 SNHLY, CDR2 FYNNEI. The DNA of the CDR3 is TGTGCCAGCAGTGAAGCTGGCCTCTCCAACAATGAGCAGTTCTTC. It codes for CASSEAGLSNNEQFF.

The CDR3 region has the DNA TGTGCCAGCAGCGTAGGACAGGAGGGGCAGCCCCAGCATTTT. It codes for CASSVGQEGQPQHF. The V call is TRBV9, the J call TRBJ1-5, with D tentatively TRBD1 (6 bases). Between the trimmed V and J ends, which lost 0 bases and 7 bases, there was a span of 11 bases. The CDR3 covers 14 residues. Per the germline V gene, CDR1 is SGDLS and CDR2 is YYNGEE.

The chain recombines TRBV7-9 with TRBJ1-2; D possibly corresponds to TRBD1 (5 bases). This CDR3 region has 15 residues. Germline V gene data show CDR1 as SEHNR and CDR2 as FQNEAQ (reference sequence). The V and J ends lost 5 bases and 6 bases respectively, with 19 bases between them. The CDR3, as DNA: TGTGCCAGCAGCCCAGGCTGCAGGGTGGGAGATGGCTACACCTTC. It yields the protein CASSPGCRVGDGYTF. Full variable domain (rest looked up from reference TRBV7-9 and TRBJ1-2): DTGVSQNPRHKITKRGQNVTFRCDPISEHNRLYWYRQTLGQGPEFLTYFQNEAQLEKSRLLSDRFSAERPKGSFSTLEIQRTEQGDSAMYLCASSPGCRVGDGYTFGSGTRLTVV.

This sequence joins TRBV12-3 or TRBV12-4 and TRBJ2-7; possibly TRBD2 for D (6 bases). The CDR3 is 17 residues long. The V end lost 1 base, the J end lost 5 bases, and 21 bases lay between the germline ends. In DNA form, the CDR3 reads TGTGCCAGCAGTTTAGAGGTCAGCTCCGGGAGTCTAAACGAGCAGTACTTC. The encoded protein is CASSLEVSSGSLNEQYF.

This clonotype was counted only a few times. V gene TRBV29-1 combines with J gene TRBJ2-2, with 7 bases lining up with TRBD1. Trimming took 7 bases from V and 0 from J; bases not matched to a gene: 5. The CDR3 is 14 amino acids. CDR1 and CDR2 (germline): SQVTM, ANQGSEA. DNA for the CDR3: TGCAGCGCCCACAGGGGAACGAACACCGGGGAGCTGTTTTTT. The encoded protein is CSAHRGTNTGELFF.

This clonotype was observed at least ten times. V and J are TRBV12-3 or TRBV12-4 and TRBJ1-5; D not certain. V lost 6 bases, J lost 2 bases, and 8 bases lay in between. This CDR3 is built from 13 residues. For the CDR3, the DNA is TGTGCCAGCAGCCAGGATGGCAATCAGCCCCAGCATTTT. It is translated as CASSQDGNQPQHF.

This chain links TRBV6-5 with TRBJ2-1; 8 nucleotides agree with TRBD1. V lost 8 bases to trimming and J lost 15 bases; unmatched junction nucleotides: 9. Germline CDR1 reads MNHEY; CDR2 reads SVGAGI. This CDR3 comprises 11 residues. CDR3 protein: CASRDHRGTFF. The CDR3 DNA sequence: TGTGCCAGCCGCGATCACAGGGGGACGTTCTTC.

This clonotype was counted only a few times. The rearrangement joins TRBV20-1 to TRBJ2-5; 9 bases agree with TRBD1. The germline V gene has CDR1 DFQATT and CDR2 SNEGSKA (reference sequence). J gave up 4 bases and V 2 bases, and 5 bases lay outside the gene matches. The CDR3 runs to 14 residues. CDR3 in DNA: TGCAGTGCTAGAAAGGGACAGGGACCAGAGACCCAGTACTTC. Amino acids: CSARKGQGPETQYF.

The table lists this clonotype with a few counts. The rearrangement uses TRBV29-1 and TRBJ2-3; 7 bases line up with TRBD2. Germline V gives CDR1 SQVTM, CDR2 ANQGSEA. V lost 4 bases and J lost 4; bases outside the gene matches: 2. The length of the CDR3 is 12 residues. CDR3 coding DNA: TGCAGCGTTGGACTAGCAGCAGATACGCAGTATTTT. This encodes CSVGLAADTQYF.

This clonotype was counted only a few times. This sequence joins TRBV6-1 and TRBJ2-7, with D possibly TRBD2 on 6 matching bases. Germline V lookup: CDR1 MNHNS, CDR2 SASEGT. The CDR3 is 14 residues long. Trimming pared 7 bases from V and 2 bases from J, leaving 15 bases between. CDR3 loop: CASTGGWGAYEQYF. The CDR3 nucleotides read TGTGCCAGCACCGGGGGTTGGGGTGCCTACGAGCAGTACTTC.

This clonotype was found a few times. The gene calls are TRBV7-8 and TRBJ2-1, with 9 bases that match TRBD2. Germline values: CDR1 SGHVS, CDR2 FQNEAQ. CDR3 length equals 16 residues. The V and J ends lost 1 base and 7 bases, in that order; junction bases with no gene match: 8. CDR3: CASSLGRPSGMNEQFF. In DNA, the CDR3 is TGTGCCAGCAGCTTAGGAAGGCCTAGCGGGATGAATGAGCAGTTCTTC.